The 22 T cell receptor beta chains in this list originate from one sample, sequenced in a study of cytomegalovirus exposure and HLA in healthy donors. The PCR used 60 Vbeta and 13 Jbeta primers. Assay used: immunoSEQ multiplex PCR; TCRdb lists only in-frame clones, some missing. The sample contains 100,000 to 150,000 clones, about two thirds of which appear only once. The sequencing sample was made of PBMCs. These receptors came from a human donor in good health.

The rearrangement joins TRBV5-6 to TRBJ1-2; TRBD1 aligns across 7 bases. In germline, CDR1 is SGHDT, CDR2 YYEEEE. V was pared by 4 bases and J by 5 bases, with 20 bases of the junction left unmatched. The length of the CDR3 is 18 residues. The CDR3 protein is CASSAADRARPATYGYTF. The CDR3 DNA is TGTGCCAGCAGCGCCGCCGACAGGGCCCGGCCCGCTACTTATGGCTACACCTTC.

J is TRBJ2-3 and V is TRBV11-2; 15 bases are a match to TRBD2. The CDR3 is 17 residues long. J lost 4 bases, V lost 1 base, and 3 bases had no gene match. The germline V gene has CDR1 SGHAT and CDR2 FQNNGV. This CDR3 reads CASSLGTSGGGSDTQYF. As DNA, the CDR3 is TGTGCCAGCAGCTTAGGGACTAGCGGGGGGGGGTCAGATACGCAGTATTTT.

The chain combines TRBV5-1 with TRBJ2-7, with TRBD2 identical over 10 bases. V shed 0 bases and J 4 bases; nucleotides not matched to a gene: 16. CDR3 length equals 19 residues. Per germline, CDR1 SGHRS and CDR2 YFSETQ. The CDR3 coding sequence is TGCGCCAGCAGCTTGGGGCCGGGACTAGCGACCGCTCTTGGGTACGAGCAGTACTTC. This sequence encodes CASSLGPGLATALGYEQYF.

CDR3 DNA: TGCGCCAGCAGGGGGGGGACTAGCGGGATCGGACGAGAGACCCAGTACTTC. It encodes CASRGGTSGIGRETQYF. The rearrangement links TRBV10-1 to TRBJ2-5, with 13 bases matching TRBD2. The CDR3 is made up of 17 amino acids. Looked up from germline, CDR1 is WNHNN and CDR2 is SYGVQD (reference sequence). J was trimmed by 4 bases and V by 6 bases; bases with no gene match: 11.

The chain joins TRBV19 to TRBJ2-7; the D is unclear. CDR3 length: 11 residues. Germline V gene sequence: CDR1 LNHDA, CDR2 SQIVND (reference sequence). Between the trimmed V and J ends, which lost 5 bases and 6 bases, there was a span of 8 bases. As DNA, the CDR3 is TGTGCCAGTAGTCCTCATAGCGAGCAGTACTTC. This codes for CASSPHSEQYF.

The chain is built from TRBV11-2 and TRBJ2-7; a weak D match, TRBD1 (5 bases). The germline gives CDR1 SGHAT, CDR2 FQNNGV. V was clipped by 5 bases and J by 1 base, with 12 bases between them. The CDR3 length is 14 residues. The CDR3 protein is CASSTYRSSYEQYF. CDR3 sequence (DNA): TGTGCCAGCAGCACCTACAGGAGTTCCTACGAGCAGTACTTC.

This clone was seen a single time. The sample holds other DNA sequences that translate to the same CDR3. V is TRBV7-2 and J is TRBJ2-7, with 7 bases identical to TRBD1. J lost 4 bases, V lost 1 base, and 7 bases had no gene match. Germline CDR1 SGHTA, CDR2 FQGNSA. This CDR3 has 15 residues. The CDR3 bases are TGTGCCAGCAGCTTAGAAGCTCCAGGGGGTTACGAGCAGTACTTC. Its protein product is CASSLEAPGGYEQYF. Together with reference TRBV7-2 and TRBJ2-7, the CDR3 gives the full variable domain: GAGVSQSPSNKVTEKGKDVELRCDPISGHTALYWYRQSLGQGLEFLIYFQGNSAPDKSGLPSDRFSAERTGGSVSTLTIQRTQQEDSAVYLCASSLEAPGGYEQYFGPGTRLTVT.

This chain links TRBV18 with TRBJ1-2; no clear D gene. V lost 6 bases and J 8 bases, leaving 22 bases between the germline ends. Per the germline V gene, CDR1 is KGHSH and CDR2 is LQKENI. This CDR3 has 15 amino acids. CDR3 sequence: CASSSTEEIARGYTF. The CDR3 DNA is TGTGCCAGCTCGAGTACAGAAGAGATCGCACGAGGCTACACCTTC.

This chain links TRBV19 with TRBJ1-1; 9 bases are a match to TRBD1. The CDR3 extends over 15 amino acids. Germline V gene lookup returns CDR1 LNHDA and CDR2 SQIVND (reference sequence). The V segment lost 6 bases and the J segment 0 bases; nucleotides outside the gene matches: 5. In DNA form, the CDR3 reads TGTGCCAGTAGGCGACAGGGGGAGGTGAACACTGAAGCTTTCTTT. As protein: CASRRQGEVNTEAFF.

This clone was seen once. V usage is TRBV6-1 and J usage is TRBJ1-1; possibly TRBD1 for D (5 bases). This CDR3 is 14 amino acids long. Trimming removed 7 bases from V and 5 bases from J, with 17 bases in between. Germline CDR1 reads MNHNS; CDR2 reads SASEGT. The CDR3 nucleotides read TGTGCCAGCACACGGAGGGTGGGACGTACTGAAGCTTTCTTT. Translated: CASTRRVGRTEAFF.

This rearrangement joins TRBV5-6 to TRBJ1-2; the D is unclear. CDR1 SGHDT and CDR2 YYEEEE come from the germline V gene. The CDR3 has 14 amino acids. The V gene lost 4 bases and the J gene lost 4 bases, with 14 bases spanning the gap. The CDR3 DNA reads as TGTGCCAGCAGCCCGCAGCGAACGGCCTATGGCTACACCTTC. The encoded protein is CASSPQRTAYGYTF.

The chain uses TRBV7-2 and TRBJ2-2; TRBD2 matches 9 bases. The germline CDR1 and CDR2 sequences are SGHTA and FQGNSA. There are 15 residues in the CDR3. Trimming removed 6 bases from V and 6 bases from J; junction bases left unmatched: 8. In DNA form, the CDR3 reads TGTGCCAGCAGGTCCCTTGGCGGGGGGGCCGGGGAGCTGTTTTTT. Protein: CASRSLGGGAGELFF.

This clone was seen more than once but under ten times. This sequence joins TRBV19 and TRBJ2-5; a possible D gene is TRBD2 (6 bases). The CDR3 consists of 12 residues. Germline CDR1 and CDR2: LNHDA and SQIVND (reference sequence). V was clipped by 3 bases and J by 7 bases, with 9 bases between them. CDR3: CASSIKAGTQYF. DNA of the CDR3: TGTGCCAGTAGTATCAAAGCGGGGACCCAGTACTTC.

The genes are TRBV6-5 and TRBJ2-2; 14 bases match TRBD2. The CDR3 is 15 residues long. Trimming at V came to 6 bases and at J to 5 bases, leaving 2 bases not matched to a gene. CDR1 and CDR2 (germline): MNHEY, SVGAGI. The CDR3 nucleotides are TGTGCCAGCAGGGGACTAGCGGGAGCAACCGGGGAGCTGTTTTTT. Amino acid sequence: CASRGLAGATGELFF.

The CDR3: CASRLQGAGNQPQHF. In DNA, the CDR3 is TGTGCCAGCAGATTACAGGGGGCCGGCAATCAGCCCCAGCATTTT. The chain employs TRBV28 and TRBJ1-5, with 9 nucleotides matching TRBD1. This CDR3 region has 15 residues. V lost 6 bases, J lost 2 bases, and 5 bases stayed unmatched. From germline, CDR1 is MDHEN and CDR2 SYDVKM.

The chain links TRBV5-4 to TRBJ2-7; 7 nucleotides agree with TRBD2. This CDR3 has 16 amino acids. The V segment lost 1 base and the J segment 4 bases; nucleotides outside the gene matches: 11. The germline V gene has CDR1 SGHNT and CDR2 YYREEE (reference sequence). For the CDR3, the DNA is TGTGCCAGCAGCTTGAGTGGTGGGAGGGCCTCATACGAGCAGTACTTC. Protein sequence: CASSLSGGRASYEQYF. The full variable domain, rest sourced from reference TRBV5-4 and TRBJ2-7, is ETGVTQSPTHLIKTRGQQVTLRCSSQSGHNTVSWYQQALGQGPQFIFQYYREEENGRGNFPPRFSGLQFPNYSSELNVNALELDDSALYLCASSLSGGRASYEQYFGPGTRLTVT.

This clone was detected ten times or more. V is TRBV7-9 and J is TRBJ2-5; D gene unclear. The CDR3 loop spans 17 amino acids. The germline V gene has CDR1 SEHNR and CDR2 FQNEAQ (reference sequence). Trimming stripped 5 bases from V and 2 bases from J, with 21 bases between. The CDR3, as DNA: TGTGCCAGCAGCCCCAAAATCTTCGCCCCAGATCAAGAGACCCAGTACTTC. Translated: CASSPKIFAPDQETQYF.

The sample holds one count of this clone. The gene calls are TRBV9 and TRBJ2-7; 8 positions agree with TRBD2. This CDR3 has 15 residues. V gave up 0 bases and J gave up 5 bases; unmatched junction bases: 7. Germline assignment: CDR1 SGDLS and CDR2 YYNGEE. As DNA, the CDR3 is TGTGCCAGCAGCGTAGGATCCAGCGGGAGCGACGAGCAGTACTTC. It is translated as CASSVGSSGSDEQYF. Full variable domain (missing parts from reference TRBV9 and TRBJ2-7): DSGVTQTPKHLITATGQRVTLRCSPRSGDLSVYWYQQSLDQGLQFLIQYYNGEERAKGNILERFSAQQFPDLHSELNLSSLELGDSALYFCASSVGSSGSDEQYFGPGTRLTVT.

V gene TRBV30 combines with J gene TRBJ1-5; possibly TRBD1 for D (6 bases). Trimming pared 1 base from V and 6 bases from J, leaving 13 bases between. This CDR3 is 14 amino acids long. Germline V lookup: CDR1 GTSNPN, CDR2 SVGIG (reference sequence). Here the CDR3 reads CAWSASGGSQPQHF. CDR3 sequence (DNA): TGTGCCTGGAGTGCATCGGGGGGCAGTCAGCCCCAGCATTTT.

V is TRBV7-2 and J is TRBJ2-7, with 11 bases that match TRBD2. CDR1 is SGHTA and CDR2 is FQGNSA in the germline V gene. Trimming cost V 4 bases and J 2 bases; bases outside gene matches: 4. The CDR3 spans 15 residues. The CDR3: CASSSGTSGPYEQYF. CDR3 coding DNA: TGTGCCAGCAGCTCCGGGACTAGCGGACCCTACGAGCAGTACTTC.

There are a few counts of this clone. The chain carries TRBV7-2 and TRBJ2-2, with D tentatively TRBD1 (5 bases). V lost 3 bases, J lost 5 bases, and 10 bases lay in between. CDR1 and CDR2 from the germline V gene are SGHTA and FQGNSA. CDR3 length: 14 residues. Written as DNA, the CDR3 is TGTGCCAGCAGCTTTCAGGGCGGTACCGGGGAGCTGTTTTTT. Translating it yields CASSFQGGTGELFF.

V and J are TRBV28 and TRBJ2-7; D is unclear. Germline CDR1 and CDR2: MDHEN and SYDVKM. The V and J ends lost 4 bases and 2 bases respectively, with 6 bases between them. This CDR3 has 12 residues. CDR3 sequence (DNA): TGTGCCAGCAGTTCGTACACCTACGAGCAGTACTTC. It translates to CASSSYTYEQYF.